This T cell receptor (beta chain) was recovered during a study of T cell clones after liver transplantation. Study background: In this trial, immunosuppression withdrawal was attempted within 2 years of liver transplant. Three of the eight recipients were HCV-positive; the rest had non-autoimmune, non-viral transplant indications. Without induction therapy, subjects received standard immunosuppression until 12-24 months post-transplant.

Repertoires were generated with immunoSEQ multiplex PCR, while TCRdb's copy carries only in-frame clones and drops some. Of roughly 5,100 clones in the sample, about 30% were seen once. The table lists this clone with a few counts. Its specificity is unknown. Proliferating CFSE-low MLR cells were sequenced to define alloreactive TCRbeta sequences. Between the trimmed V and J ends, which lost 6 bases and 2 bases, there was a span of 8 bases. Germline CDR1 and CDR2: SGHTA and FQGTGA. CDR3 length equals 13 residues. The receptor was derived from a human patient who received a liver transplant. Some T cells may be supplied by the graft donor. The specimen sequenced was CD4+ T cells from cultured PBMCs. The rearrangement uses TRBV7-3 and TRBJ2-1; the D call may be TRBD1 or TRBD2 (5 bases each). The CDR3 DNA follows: TGTGCCAGCAGTCGAGGGGCCTACAATGAGCAGTTCTTC. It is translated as CASSRGAYNEQFF.